The 5 T cell receptor beta chains below all came from one sample that was sequenced in a study of regulatory T cells in long-lasting Graves disease. CDR3 regions were amplified by Arm-PCR using iRepertoire HTBI primers to build TCR beta libraries. Each CDR3 protein is one row after TCRdb ran MiXCR on the multiplex PCR reads. The data show about 440,000 distinct CDR3 sequences, 14% to 15% seen once. Time point described: newly diagnosed GD, antithyroid drugs for less than 3 months. From PBMCs, RNA was extracted and then used to make the TCR library. The sample was also linked to a second study, of T cells in Graves' hyperthyroidism and ophthalmopathy.

Sequencing used peripheral blood mononuclear cells (PBMCs), obtained at new diagnosis, from a patient treated with antithyroid drugs. The receptors were gathered from a woman aged 25 to 39 with Graves disease.

There are many counts of this clonotype. The chain is built from TRBV20-1 and TRBJ2-1; a weak D match, TRBD1 (6 bases). This CDR3 is built from 13 residues. Between the trimmed V and J ends, which lost 5 bases and 5 bases, there was a span of 13 bases. The germline gives CDR1 DFQATT, CDR2 SNEGSKA (reference sequence). CDR3 DNA sequence: TGCAGTGCTGTATTAGGGGGTAACAATGAGCAGTTCTTC. This gives the protein CSAVLGGNNEQFF.

V and J are TRBV11-3 and TRBJ2-1, with TRBD2 as a possible D gene (5 bases). The CDR3 consists of 13 residues. Germline V gene lookup returns CDR1 SGHNT and CDR2 YENEEA. The V end lost 5 bases, the J end lost 9 bases, and 14 bases lay between the germline ends. CDR3 amino acids: CASSPQTRSEQFF. The CDR3 DNA reads as TGTGCCAGCAGCCCGCAAACTAGGTCTGAGCAGTTCTTC.

This clonotype was counted ten times or more. This sequence joins TRBV12-3 or TRBV12-4 and TRBJ2-7, with a tentative D call TRBD1 (6 bases). V was shortened by 8 bases and J by 1 base, with 12 bases between the two germline ends. The CDR3 contains 13 residues. This chain's CDR3 is CASLGGASYEQYF. CDR3 nucleotide sequence: TGTGCCAGCCTAGGGGGAGCGTCCTACGAGCAGTACTTC.

The chain combines TRBV18 with TRBJ2-1; D is possibly TRBD2 (5 bases). Germline V gene lookup returns CDR1 KGHSH and CDR2 LQKENI. This CDR3 has 15 amino acids. Trimming took off 0 bases at V and 6 bases at J, with 12 bases between the two ends. CDR3: CASSPPRSSFNEQFF. Here the CDR3 DNA reads TGTGCCAGCTCACCACCACGGTCTAGCTTCAATGAGCAGTTCTTC.

This clonotype was observed many times. At one boundary the junction diverges from the germline segment, which might be a read error. The CDR3 coding sequence is TGTGCCAGCAGCTTATCGACTCCCTACGAGCAGTACTTC. It specifies CASSLSTPYEQYF. This chain uses TRBV5-1 with TRBJ2-7; D is unresolved. Germline V gene lookup returns CDR1 SGHRS and CDR2 YFSETQ. The CDR3 totals 13 residues.